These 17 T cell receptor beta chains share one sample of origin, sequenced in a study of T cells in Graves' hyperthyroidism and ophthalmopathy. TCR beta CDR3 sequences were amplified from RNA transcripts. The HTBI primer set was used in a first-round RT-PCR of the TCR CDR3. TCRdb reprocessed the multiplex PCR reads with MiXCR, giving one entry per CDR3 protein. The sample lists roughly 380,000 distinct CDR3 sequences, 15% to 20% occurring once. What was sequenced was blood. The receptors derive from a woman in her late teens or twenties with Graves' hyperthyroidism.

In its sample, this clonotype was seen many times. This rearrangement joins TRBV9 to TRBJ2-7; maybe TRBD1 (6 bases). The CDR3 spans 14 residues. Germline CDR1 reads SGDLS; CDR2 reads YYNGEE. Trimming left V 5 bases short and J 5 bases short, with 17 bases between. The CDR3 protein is CASSPQGMGDEQYF. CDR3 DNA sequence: TGTGCCAGCAGTCCTCAGGGGATGGGGGACGAGCAGTACTTC. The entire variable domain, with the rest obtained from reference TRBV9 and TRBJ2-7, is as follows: DSGVTQTPKHLITATGQRVTLRCSPRSGDLSVYWYQQSLDQGLQFLIQYYNGEERAKGNILERFSAQQFPDLHSELNLSSLELGDSALYFCASSPQGMGDEQYFGPGTRLTVT.

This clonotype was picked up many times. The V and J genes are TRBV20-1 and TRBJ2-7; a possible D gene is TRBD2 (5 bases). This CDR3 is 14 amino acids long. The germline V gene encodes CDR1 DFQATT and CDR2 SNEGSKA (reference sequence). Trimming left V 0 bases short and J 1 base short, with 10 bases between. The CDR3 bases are TGCAGTGCTAGAGATTTACGGGGTTCCTACGAGCAGTACTTC. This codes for CSARDLRGSYEQYF.

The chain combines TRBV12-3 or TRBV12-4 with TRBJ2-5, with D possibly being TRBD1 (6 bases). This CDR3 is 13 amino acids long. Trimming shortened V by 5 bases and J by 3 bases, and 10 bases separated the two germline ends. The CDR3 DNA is TGTGCCAGCAGTGCCAGACAGGAAGAGACCCAGTACTTC. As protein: CASSARQEETQYF.

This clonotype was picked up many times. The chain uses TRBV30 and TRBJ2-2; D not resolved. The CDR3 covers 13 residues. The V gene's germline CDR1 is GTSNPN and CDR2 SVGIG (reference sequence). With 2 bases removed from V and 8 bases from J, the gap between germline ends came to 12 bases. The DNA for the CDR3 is TGTGCCTGGAGTCCAAACGGGTCGGGGGAGCTGTTTTTT. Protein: CAWSPNGSGELFF.

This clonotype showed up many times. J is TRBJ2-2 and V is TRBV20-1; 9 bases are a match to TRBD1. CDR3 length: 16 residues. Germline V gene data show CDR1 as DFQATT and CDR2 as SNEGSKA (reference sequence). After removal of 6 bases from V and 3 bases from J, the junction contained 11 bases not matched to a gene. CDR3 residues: CSASPYRGPDTGELFF. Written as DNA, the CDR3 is TGCAGTGCCAGTCCCTACAGGGGGCCGGACACCGGGGAGCTGTTTTTT.

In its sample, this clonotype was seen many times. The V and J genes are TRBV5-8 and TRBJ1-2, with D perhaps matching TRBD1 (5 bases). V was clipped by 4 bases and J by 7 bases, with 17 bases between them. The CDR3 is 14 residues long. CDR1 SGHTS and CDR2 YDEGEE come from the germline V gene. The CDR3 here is CASSQETRAGGYTF. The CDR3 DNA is TGTGCCAGCAGCCAGGAGACCAGGGCGGGTGGCTACACCTTC.

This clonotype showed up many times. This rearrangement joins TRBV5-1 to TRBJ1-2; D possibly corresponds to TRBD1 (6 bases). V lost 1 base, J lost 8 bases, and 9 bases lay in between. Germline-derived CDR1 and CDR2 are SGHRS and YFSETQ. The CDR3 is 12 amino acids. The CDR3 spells CASSLSGEGYTF. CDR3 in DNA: TGCGCCAGCAGCTTGTCAGGGGAAGGCTACACCTTC.

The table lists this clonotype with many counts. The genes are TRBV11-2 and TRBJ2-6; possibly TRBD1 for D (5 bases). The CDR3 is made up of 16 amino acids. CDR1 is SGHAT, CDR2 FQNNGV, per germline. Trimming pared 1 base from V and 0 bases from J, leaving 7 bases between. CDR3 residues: CASSLVRGSGANVLTF. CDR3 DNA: TGTGCCAGCAGCTTAGTAAGGGGCTCTGGGGCCAACGTCCTGACTTTC.

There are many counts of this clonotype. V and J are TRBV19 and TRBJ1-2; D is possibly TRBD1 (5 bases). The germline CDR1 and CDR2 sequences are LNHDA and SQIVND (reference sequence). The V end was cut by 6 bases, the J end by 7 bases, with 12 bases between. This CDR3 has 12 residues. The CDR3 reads CASSEQGFGYTF. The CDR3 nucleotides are TGTGCCAGTAGCGAGCAGGGATTTGGCTACACCTTC. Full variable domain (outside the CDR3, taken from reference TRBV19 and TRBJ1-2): DGGITQSPKYLFRKEGQNVTLSCEQNLNHDAMYWYRQDPGQGLRLIYYSQIVNDFQKGDIAEGYSVSREKKESFPLTVTSAQKNPTAFYLCASSEQGFGYTFGSGTRLTVV.

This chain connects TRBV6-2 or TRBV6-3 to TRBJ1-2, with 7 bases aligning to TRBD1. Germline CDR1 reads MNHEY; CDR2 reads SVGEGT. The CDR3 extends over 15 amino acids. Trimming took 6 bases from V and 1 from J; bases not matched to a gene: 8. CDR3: CASSSIQGNNYGYTF. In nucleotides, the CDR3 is TGTGCCAGCAGCTCTATACAGGGGAATAACTATGGCTACACCTTC.

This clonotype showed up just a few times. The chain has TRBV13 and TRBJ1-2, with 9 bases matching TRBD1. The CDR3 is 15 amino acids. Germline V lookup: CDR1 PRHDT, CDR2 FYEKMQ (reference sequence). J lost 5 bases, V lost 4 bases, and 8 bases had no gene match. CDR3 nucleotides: TGTGCCAGCAGCTCACAGGGGGCTGTTTGGTATGGCTACACCTTC. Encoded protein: CASSSQGAVWYGYTF. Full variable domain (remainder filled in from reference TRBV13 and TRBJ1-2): AAGVIQSPRHLIKEKRETATLKCYPIPRHDTVYWYQQGPGQDPQFLISFYEKMQSDKGSIPDRFSAQQFSDYHSELNMSSLELGDSALYFCASSSQGAVWYGYTFGSGTRLTVV.

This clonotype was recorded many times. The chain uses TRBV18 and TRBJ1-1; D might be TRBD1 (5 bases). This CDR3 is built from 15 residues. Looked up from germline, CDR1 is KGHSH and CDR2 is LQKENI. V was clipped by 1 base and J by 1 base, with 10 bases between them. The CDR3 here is CASSPRSRANTEAFF. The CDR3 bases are TGTGCCAGCTCACCACGAAGCAGGGCGAACACTGAAGCTTTCTTT.

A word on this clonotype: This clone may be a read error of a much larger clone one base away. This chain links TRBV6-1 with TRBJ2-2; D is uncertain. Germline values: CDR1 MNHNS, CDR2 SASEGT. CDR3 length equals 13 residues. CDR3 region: CSSSELSKRELFF. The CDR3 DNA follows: TGTTCCAGCAGTGAGCTCTCTAAGAGGGAGCTGTTTTTT.

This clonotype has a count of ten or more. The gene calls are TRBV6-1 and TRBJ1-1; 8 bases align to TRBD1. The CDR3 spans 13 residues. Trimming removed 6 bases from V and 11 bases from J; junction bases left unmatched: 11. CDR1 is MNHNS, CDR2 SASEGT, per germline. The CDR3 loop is CASSRMDRAAAFF. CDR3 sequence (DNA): TGTGCCAGCAGCCGAATGGACAGGGCGGCGGCTTTCTTT.

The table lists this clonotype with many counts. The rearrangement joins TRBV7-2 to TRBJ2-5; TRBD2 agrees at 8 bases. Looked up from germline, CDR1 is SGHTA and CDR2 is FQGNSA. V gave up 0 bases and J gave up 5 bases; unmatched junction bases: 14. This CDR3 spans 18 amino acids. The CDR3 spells CASSLASGGYYGPETQYF. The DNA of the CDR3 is TGTGCCAGCAGCTTAGCCAGCGGGGGATACTATGGCCCGGAGACCCAGTACTTC.

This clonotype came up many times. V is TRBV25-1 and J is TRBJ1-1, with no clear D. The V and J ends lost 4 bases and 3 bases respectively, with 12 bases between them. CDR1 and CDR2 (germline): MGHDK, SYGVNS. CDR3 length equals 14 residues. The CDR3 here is CASSGTFLDTEAFF. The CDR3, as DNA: TGTGCCAGCAGTGGTACCTTTTTGGACACTGAAGCTTTCTTT.

CDR3 region: CASSVEGQGNSPLHF. The CDR3 DNA sequence: TGTGCCAGCAGCGTAGAAGGACAGGGGAATTCACCCCTCCACTTT. The chain links TRBV9 to TRBJ1-6, with 9 bases aligning to TRBD1. Germline V gene lookup returns CDR1 SGDLS and CDR2 YYNGEE. V dropped 0 bases and J dropped 7; count of bases not matched to a gene: 2. This CDR3 is built from 15 residues.